The clone carrying this TCR beta chain was seen only a few times. Template material for amplifying TCR beta CDR3 regions consisted of RNA transcripts. HTBI primers drove first-round RT-PCR of the TCR CDR3. TCRdb analysed the multiplex PCR reads with MiXCR anew, one entry per CDR3 protein. The profile covers around 390,000 distinct CDR3 sequences, with 13% to 15% appearing a single time and around a fifth taken by the ten largest. Diagnoses used clinical symptoms, serum thyroxine and TRAb, thyroid ultrasound and orbital computed tomography. This sample is drawn from a study of T cells in Graves' hyperthyroidism and ophthalmopathy. What was sequenced was blood. The sequence came from a woman aged 25 to 39 with Graves' ophthalmopathy.

CDR3: CSAPSGTDNSPLHF. The CDR3 DNA follows: TGCAGTGCACCCTCGGGGACAGATAATTCACCCCTCCACTTT. This chain uses TRBV20-1 with TRBJ1-6; 7 bases align to TRBD1. The trim removed 6 bases at V and 5 bases at J, leaving 7 bases unmatched. Germline V gene sequence: CDR1 DFQATT, CDR2 SNEGSKA (reference sequence). The CDR3 loop spans 14 amino acids.